The entry that follows covers one TCR beta chain sequence. There is no known antigen for this receptor. There are no base qualities to consult, and no much larger clone falls within one base. These data originate in a study of blood T cell repertoires in COVID-19 (dated by TCRdb to 2019 to 2021). Study-level background: Samples from collaborators originated in the United States, Italy and Spain and spanned both the acute and convalescent phases of COVID-19. The material from the prospective study consisted of cDNA or gDNA derived from T cells, B-cell-depleted T cells, or PBMCs. Deeply sampled blood TCRbeta repertoires from subjects exposed to, actively infected with, or recovered from COVID-19 were included in the dataset. The repertoires were released in a freely available public database meant as a resource for research on the immune response to SARS-CoV-2. Samples were obtained from the ongoing ImmuneRACE study (first 160 participants) and from about 1,300 subjects provided by 6 global collaborators. Nearly every sample came with metadata listing a de-identified subject ID, COVID-19 status, age in years and sex. Where HLA class I and class II types were available, the types were taken from metadata supplied by the sample provider, not from assay-based typing. The research as a whole found: The quantity of clinical and demographic metadata differed by source and by participant and was supplied without curation.

The collaborating institutions used their own protocols to collect whole blood in K2EDTA tubes. For TCRbeta analysis, collaborator samples were shipped as frozen whole blood, as isolated PBMCs, or as DNA extracted from either sample type. V is clipped by 4 bases and J by 2 bases, and the sequence between their germline boundaries is 15 bases long. From the germline V gene (reference sequence), CDR1 is LGHDT and CDR2 is YNNKEL. There are 15 amino acids in the CDR3, from cysteine to phenylalanine inclusive. The retained sequence is limited to the CDR3, 45 bases, with the frame set at the first base. The immunoSEQ Assay, a bias-controlled multiplex PCR, was used to amplify TCRbeta CDR3 regions from genomic DNA. In the paper's pipeline: Nucleated cell counts per sample were estimated from amplification of reference gene primers within the assay. Sequence reads were collapsed and filtered to measure the absolute abundance of every unique TCRbeta CDR3 rearrangement. For each sample, productive Simpson clonality was calculated by taking the square root of Simpson's diversity index across productive rearrangements. Held by TCRdb, this immuneACCESS table contains in-frame sequences only and omits some clones. Under half of the omission traces to an unresolved V gene where checked; the cause of the rest is unknown. V, J and clone size are taken as reported in that table, and D and trimming were inferred from the DNA itself. The sample yields about 120,000 clones; approximately 80% were counted once. The top ten clonotypes cover 12% of the sample.

The chain joins TRBV3-1 (or the pseudogene TRBV3-2) to TRBJ2-7, with a tentative D gene TRBD2 over 5 matching bases. Sequencing used peripheral blood. This TCR derives from a human donor in a cohort sampled during active COVID-19. The sequence in DNA is TGTGCCAGCAGCCGGACTGGGCTGCCTGCCTACGAGCAGTACTTC. Its translation is CASSRTGLPAYEQYF.